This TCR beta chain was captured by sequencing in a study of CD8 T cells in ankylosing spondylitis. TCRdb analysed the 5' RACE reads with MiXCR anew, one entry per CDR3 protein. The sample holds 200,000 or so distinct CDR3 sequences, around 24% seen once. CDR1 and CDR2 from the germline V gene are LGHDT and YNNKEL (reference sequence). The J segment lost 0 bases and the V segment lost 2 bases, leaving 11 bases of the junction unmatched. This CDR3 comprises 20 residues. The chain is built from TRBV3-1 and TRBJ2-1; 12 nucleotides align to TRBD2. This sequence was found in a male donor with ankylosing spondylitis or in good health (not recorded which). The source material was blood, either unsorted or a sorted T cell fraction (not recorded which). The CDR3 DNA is TGTGCCAGCAGCCAAAGGGCGGGACTAGCGGGTCCGAGCTCCTACAATGAGCAGTTCTTC. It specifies CASSQRAGLAGPSSYNEQFF.